This T cell receptor (beta chain) was documented in a study of graft-versus-host responses after intestinal transplantation. Overall study: Once they had received anti-thymocyte globulin induction, all recipients took tacrolimus and steroids for roughly three years. Notes on the study in general: High graft-versus-host to host-versus-graft clonal ratios were seen in allografts of patients with graft-donor T cell macrochimerism. Recipient marrow held GvH clones, some first seen in ileum or blood.

V shed 4 bases and J shed 4 bases, with 20 bases lying between them. In germline, CDR1 is SGHNT, CDR2 YYREEE (reference sequence). The CDR3 is 16 residues long. Assay: immunoSEQ multiplex PCR; the TCRdb copy retains only in-frame clones and omits some. The sample carries some 81,000 clones, approximately 88% recorded once. Remarks on this clone: Antigen specificity is unknown.

This sequence joins TRBV5-4 and TRBJ2-5, with D perhaps TRBD1 (6 bases). The sequenced sample was unstimulated CD4+ T cells sorted from spleen or lymph node cells, obtained before intestinal transplant. The receptor was isolated from a human donor who received an intestinal transplant. The CDR3 DNA reads TGTGCCAGCAGCAGGACATTACAGGGCCAGGGAGAGACCCAGTACTTC. This encodes CASSRTLQGQGETQYF. Complete variable domain (other parts from reference TRBV5-4 and TRBJ2-5): ETGVTQSPTHLIKTRGQQVTLRCSSQSGHNTVSWYQQALGQGPQFIFQYYREEENGRGNFPPRFSGLQFPNYSSELNVNALELDDSALYLCASSRTLQGQGETQYFGPGTRLLVL.